What follows is one T cell receptor beta chain and its context. Its antigen remains unknown. This sample was taken from a study of cytomegalovirus exposure and HLA in healthy donors. The V gene's germline CDR1 is SGHVS and CDR2 FNYEAQ. Trimming cost V 1 base and J 3 bases; bases outside gene matches: 5. The CDR3 has 15 amino acids. Healthy bone marrow donors made up the donors. This PCR relied on a set of 60 Vbeta primers and 13 Jbeta primers. The method was immunoSEQ multiplex PCR; TCRdb's version includes in-frame clones alone and lacks a portion of them. Seen here are some 70,000 clones, about 80% observed once, and the top ten hold roughly 8.2%. Study-level points and caveats: About 90% or about 30% of the time was how often most TCR beta V segments were productive, according to an earlier analysis. Cytomegalovirus association was assigned to about 150 TCR beta chains. A later analysis associated 15,000 or so TCR beta sequences with HLA alleles at a 0.05 false discovery rate.

The TCR comes from a man aged 18 to 30 in good health and CMV-seropositive. V and J are TRBV7-6 and TRBJ2-5; 7 nucleotides match TRBD1. Material for sequencing was PBMCs. The CDR3 reads CASSLGTGSKETQYF. CDR3 bases: TGTGCCAGCAGCTTAGGGACAGGCTCCAAAGAGACCCAGTACTTC.